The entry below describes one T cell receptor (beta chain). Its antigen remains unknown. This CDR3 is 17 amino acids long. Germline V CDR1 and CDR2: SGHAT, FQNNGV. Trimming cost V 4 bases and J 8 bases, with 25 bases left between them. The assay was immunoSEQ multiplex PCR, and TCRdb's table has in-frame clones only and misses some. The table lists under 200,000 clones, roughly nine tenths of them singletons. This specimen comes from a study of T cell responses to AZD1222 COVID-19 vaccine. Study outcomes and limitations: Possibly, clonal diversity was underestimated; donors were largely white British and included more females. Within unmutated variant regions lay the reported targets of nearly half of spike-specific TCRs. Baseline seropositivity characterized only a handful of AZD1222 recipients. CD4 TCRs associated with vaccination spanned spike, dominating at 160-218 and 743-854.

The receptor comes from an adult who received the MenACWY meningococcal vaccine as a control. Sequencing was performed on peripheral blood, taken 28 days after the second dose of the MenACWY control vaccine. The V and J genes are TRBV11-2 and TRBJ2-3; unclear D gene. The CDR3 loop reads CASSSLGPREVTGTQYF. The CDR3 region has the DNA TGTGCCAGCAGCTCGCTAGGCCCCCGCGAGGTTACCGGTACGCAGTATTTT.